The rows below give T cell receptor beta chains drawn from one sample of a study of blood T cell repertoires in COVID-19. TCRdb's copy holds only in-frame clones and misses some; the assay was immunoSEQ multiplex PCR. The repertoire holds about 200,000 clones, with about 80% as singletons. The material sequenced was peripheral blood. Receptors originate from a human donor with acute or convalescent COVID-19. The donor label of this sample is uncertain. The CDR3 runs from the conserved cysteine through the conserved F or W. A D gene is named only where the DNA matches it firmly. Clone size, where shown, is once, few, many, or a class for clones that have expanded.

V	size	D	J	CDR3	DNA
TRBV29-1	-	TRBD1	TRBJ2-5	CSVDRAQETQYF	TGCAGCGTCGACAGGGCTCAAGAGACCCAGTACTTC
TRBV12-3/TRBV12-4	few	-	TRBJ2-2	CASSENRPGELFF	TGTGCCAGCAGCGAAAACAGGCCCGGGGAGCTGTTTTTT
TRBV15	few	-	TRBJ1-6	CATSRTSDSPLHF	TGTGCCACCAGCAGAACCTCGGATTCACCCCTCCACTTT
TRBV5-1	-	TRBD1	TRBJ2-7	CASSLRTGDQSRSF	TGCGCCAGCAGCTTGAGAACAGGGGACCAATCGAGGAGCTTC
TRBV7-9	many	-	TRBJ1-6	CASSLLAGLDSPLHF	TGTGCCAGCAGCCTTCTAGCGGGCCTAGATTCACCCCTCCACTTT
TRBV5-1	-	-	TRBJ1-6	CASSLLADNSPLHF	TGCGCCAGCAGCTTATTGGCAGATAATTCACCCCTCCACTTT
TRBV7-2	-	-	TRBJ2-3	CASSWGPGTDTQYF	TGTGCCAGCAGCTGGGGGCCGGGCACAGATACGCAGTATTTT
TRBV9	once	TRBD2	TRBJ2-5	CASSSGLAGGTQYF	TGTGCCAGCAGCTCGGGACTAGCGGGAGGGACCCAGTACTTC
TRBV5-1	-	TRBD1	TRBJ2-2	CASSLDAGGTGELFF	TGCGCCAGCAGCTTGGATGCAGGGGGCACCGGGGAGCTGTTTTTT
TRBV3-1/TRBV3-2	-	-	TRBJ2-7	CASSRKQEPGYEQYF	TGTGCCAGCAGCCGAAAACAGGAGCCTGGATACGAGCAGTACTTC
TRBV5-1	once	TRBD1	TRBJ2-7	CASSFLSGGTYEQYF	TGCGCCAGCAGCTTCCTCTCAGGGGGCACCTACGAGCAGTACTTC
TRBV5-1	-	-	TRBJ2-7	CASSSGLDLYEQYF	TGCGCCAGCAGCTCTGGACTGGATCTTTACGAGCAGTACTTC
TRBV6-2/TRBV6-3	-	TRBD2	TRBJ2-7	CASSTGLAGGRRYEQYF	TGTGCCAGCAGTACGGGACTAGCGGGAGGGCGACGCTACGAGCAGTACTTC